The 17 T cell receptor beta chains in this list originate from one sample, sequenced in a study of CD8 T cells in Susac syndrome. It was with random hexamers that about 0.45 to 1 ug RNA was reverse transcribed. TCRdb recomputed calls from the immunoSEQ multiplex PCR reads with MiXCR, one row per CDR3 protein. Of over 150,000 distinct CDR3 sequences listed, under 95% were seen once; the top ten hold around 0.1%. Sequencing used CD4+ T cells from PBMCs. The receptors here all came from a human donor with multiple sclerosis.

This clonotype has only one observation. The chain employs TRBV5-1 and TRBJ2-7; no definite D call. Trimming cost V 0 bases and J 1 base, with 8 bases left between them. CDR1 SGHRS and CDR2 YFSETQ come from the germline V gene. The CDR3 covers 14 residues. The DNA of the CDR3 is TGCGCCAGCAGCTTGGGGCGCCAGTCCTACGAGCAGTACTTC. This sequence encodes CASSLGRQSYEQYF.

The V call is TRBV7-2, the J call TRBJ2-5; 9 bases align to TRBD2. Germline values: CDR1 SGHTA, CDR2 FQGNSA. The CDR3 spans 17 residues. The junction had 11 bases not matched to a gene; V was cut back by 1 base and J by 5 bases. This chain's CDR3 is CASSLGQRGAHGETQYF. In nucleotides, the CDR3 is TGTGCCAGCAGCTTAGGCCAGCGGGGGGCCCACGGGGAGACCCAGTACTTC.

The rearrangement uses TRBV28 and TRBJ1-1; TRBD1 might be the D (6 bases). This CDR3 is 16 amino acids long. The V end was cut by 6 bases, the J end by 5 bases, with 22 bases between. The V gene's germline CDR1 is MDHEN and CDR2 SYDVKM. The CDR3 DNA follows: TGTGCCAGCAGCCTCGAGTCGGGGGGCGCACGGACTGAAGCTTTCTTT. The encoded protein is CASSLESGGARTEAFF.

About this clonotype: The conserved final phenylalanine or tryptophan is absent from the CDR3, which likely points to a read error. This chain uses TRBV28 with TRBJ1-4; maybe TRBD1 (6 bases). Trimming took off 7 bases at V and 5 bases at J, with 17 bases between the two ends. Germline CDR1 and CDR2: MDHEN and SYDVKM. The CDR3 loop spans 15 amino acids. CDR3 region: CASIANGQSNEKLFS. Here the CDR3 DNA reads TGTGCCAGCATTGCCAATGGACAGTCCAATGAAAAACTGTTTTCT.

The chain recombines TRBV24-1 with TRBJ1-2; the D gene is possibly TRBD1 (6 bases). V was pared by 5 bases and J by 8 bases, with 14 bases between. Germline V lookup: CDR1 KGHDR, CDR2 SFDVKD. The CDR3 length is 13 residues. The CDR3 DNA sequence: TGTGCCACCAGTGTTACAGGGTTGAGGGGCTACACCTTC. This codes for CATSVTGLRGYTF.

This chain connects TRBV9 to TRBJ1-2; no firm D call. This CDR3 is 15 amino acids long. V shed 4 bases and J shed 0 bases, with 13 bases lying between them. Germline CDR1 reads SGDLS; CDR2 reads YYNGEE. The CDR3 sequence is CASSYGDTSNYGYTF. The CDR3 DNA follows: TGTGCCAGCAGCTACGGCGACACGTCTAACTATGGCTACACCTTC.

This clonotype came up a few times. The V gene is TRBV5-1, the J gene TRBJ2-2, with D unclear. The V and J ends lost 0 bases and 3 bases respectively, with 3 bases between them. This CDR3 spans 13 amino acids. Germline V gene lookup returns CDR1 SGHRS and CDR2 YFSETQ. The CDR3 DNA is TGCGCCAGCAGCTTGGCCGACACCGGGGAGCTGTTTTTT. Encoded protein: CASSLADTGELFF.

In its sample, this clonotype was seen once. This rearrangement joins TRBV10-2 to TRBJ1-1; D possibly corresponds to TRBD1 (5 bases). The germline V and J ends were trimmed by 3 bases and 5 bases, with 19 bases remaining between them. The germline gives CDR1 WSHSY, CDR2 SAAADI. The CDR3 sequence is 16 residues long. CDR3: CASSDSIEGPETEAFF. The CDR3 DNA reads TGCGCCAGCAGTGATTCCATCGAGGGGCCTGAAACTGAAGCTTTCTTT.

The CDR3 loop is CASSLGPGTAGELFF. CDR3 in DNA: TGTGCCAGCAGTTTGGGGCCCGGCACCGCCGGGGAGCTGTTTTTT. The V and J genes are TRBV27 and TRBJ2-2, with D possibly being TRBD1 (5 bases). This CDR3 is built from 15 residues. V was trimmed by 3 bases and J by 6 bases, leaving 14 bases between them. Germline V gene sequence: CDR1 MNHEY, CDR2 SMNVEV (reference sequence).

This chain uses TRBV18 with TRBJ1-2, with TRBD1 matching over 7 bases. CDR3 length equals 14 residues. CDR1 KGHSH and CDR2 LQKENI come from the germline V gene. With V trimmed by 6 bases and J by 4 bases, 8 bases remained unmatched. As DNA, the CDR3 is TGTGCCAGCTCTGGATCGGGACAGCTCTATGGCTACACCTTC. This translates into CASSGSGQLYGYTF.

This clonotype was found a few times. This chain uses TRBV30 with TRBJ2-3, with 7 bases aligning to TRBD2. CDR3 length: 13 residues. Losses at the gene ends were 0 bases for V and 5 bases for J; bases not matched to a gene: 2. CDR1 and CDR2 (germline): GTSNPN, SVGIG (reference sequence). The CDR3 DNA reads as TGTGCCTGGAGTGTTGGGGGGGTAGATACGCAGTATTTT. Its translation is CAWSVGGVDTQYF.

V gene TRBV5-1 combines with J gene TRBJ1-4; D not resolved. CDR1 and CDR2 (germline): SGHRS, YFSETQ. The CDR3 spans 15 residues. The V gene lost 0 bases and the J gene lost 4 bases, with 10 bases spanning the gap. CDR3 DNA sequence: TGCGCCAGCAGCTTGGAAGGGTATAGTAATGAAAAACTGTTTTTT. It is translated as CASSLEGYSNEKLFF.

The CDR3 sequence is CASRRSNQPQHF. The CDR3 DNA is TGTGCCAGCAGGCGTAGCAATCAGCCCCAGCATTTT. The rearrangement uses TRBV6-6 and TRBJ1-5; no definite D call. The CDR3 is made up of 12 amino acids. V shed 6 bases and J shed 0 bases, with 3 bases lying between them. Per the germline V gene, CDR1 is MNHNY and CDR2 is SVGAGI (reference sequence).

V gene TRBV27 combines with J gene TRBJ1-5; tentatively, D is TRBD1 (6 bases). Trimming removed 3 bases at V and 6 bases at J, with 24 bases between. Germline CDR1 is MNHEY and CDR2 is SMNVEV (reference sequence). CDR3 size: 18 residues. In nucleotides, the CDR3 is TGTGCCAGCAGTTTGCGAGCTCCCCACGCGGGAGGGGGTCAGCCCCAGCATTTT. Its protein is CASSLRAPHAGGGQPQHF.

This clonotype appeared a few times. This chain links TRBV29-1 with TRBJ1-5; maybe TRBD1 (5 bases). Trimming removed 6 bases at V and 7 bases at J, with 13 bases between. This CDR3 has 12 residues. Germline loops: CDR1 SQVTM, CDR2 ANQGSEA. The CDR3 region is CSVAGIGQPQHF. CDR3 in DNA: TGCAGCGTGGCAGGGATAGGGCAGCCCCAGCATTTT. Using reference TRBV29-1 and TRBJ1-5 for the parts outside the CDR3, the full variable domain is SAVISQKPSRDICQRGTSLTIQCQVDSQVTMMFWYRQQPGQSLTLIATANQGSEATYESGFVIDKFPISRPNLTFSTLTVSNMSPEDSSIYLCSVAGIGQPQHFGDGTRLSIL.

The chain uses TRBV12-3 or TRBV12-4 and TRBJ2-7; 9 bases align to TRBD1. This CDR3 is 14 amino acids long. The ends lost 6 bases at V and 3 bases at J; junction bases unmatched: 6. The CDR3 DNA reads as TGTGCCAGCAGCCTAGGGGACAGGGACTACGAGCAGTACTTC. This encodes CASSLGDRDYEQYF.

This clonotype has only one observation. This CDR3 reads CASSFSVSTQRVEQYF. DNA of the CDR3: TGTGCCAGCAGTTTTTCGGTGTCGACCCAGCGAGTCGAGCAGTACTTC. The chain combines TRBV6-2 or TRBV6-3 with TRBJ2-7, with no clear D. CDR1 MNHEY and CDR2 SVGEGT come from the germline V gene. There are 16 residues in the CDR3. V lost 4 bases and J lost 6, with 22 bases in between.